This TCR beta chain was observed in a study of blood T cells in healthy people across ages. About this clonotype itself: The antigen remains unidentified.

The V end was cut by 1 base, the J end by 11 bases, with 20 bases between. Germline V gene sequence: CDR1 MNHNS, CDR2 SASEGT. The length of the CDR3 is 16 residues. Isolation recovered at least 6 million PBMCs from every sample. The authors ran a second PCR of 7 to 11 cycles using a sample-barcoded 5' primer and a J-beta primer mix. Each TCR beta cDNA got a 12-nucleotide random molecular identifier. A single record per CDR3 protein comes from TCRdb applying MiXCR to the 5' RACE reads. The sample includes 1 million to 1.2 million distinct CDR3 sequences, around two fifths of them seen just once. Findings of the study overall: Higher diversity and more naive CD4+ cells were features of long-lived donors, compared to aged donors. Correlation between TCR beta diversity and naive T cell percentage was strong.

The sequence was collected from a man younger than 30 in good health. J is TRBJ1-4 and V is TRBV6-1, with a tentative D call TRBD1 (6 bases). Material for sequencing was blood. CDR3 protein: CASSEEGGLHSRKLFF. The CDR3, as DNA: TGTGCCAGCAGTGAAGAAGGGGGGCTACATTCGCGGAAACTGTTTTTT.